Listed below are T cell receptor beta chains from one sample, sequenced in a study of T cell repertoires in cytomegalovirus infection. MiXCR, applied by TCRdb to the reads, yields one record per CDR3 protein. The sample comprises roughly 310,000 distinct CDR3 sequences, around a sixth of which are singletons, and around 12% rests with the top ten. Sequencing was performed on PBMCs. The receptors stem from a human donor in good health (CMV status not recorded). Some clones in this sample may be carry-over from other donors' samples. Each CDR3 is given with its conserved first and last residue. A D gene is named only where the DNA matches it firmly. A clone size is listed for some rows: how often the clone was seen (once, few, many), or a class if it is expanded.

clone size	D gene	V gene	J gene	CDR3 protein	CDR3 DNA
many	.	TRBV7-2	TRBJ2-3	CASSFQAYTTDTQYF	TGTGCCAGCAGCTTTCAAGCGTATACCACAGATACGCAGTATTTT
few	TRBD2	TRBV11-2	TRBJ2-5	CASSPEVGLDQETQYF	TGTGCCAGCAGCCCCGAGGTGGGACTAGATCAAGAGACCCAGTACTTC
many	TRBD2	TRBV11-2	TRBJ2-5	CASSASGGPERETQYF	TGTGCCAGCAGCGCTAGCGGGGGTCCCGAGAGGGAGACCCAGTACTTC
.	TRBD2	TRBV27	TRBJ2-3	CASRPLAGRIQAVDTQYF	TGTGCCAGCAGACCACTAGCGGGGAGAATTCAAGCGGTAGATACGCAGTATTTT
many	.	TRBV12-3/TRBV12-4	TRBJ2-3	CASRTGIPTDTQYF	TGTGCCAGCAGGACGGGAATCCCCACAGATACGCAGTATTTT
few	TRBD1	TRBV6-6	TRBJ1-4	CASSYGTGERTNEKLFF	TGTGCCAGCAGTTATGGAACAGGGGAACGAACTAATGAAAAACTGTTTTTT
.	TRBD1	TRBV20-1	TRBJ1-1	CSAKPGQGYTEAIF	TGCAGTGCAAAACCGGGACAGGGATACACTGAAGCTATCTTT
few	.	TRBV2	TRBJ2-7	CASSEAGEQYF	TGTGCCAGCAGTGAAGCTGGGGAGCAGTACTTC
few	.	TRBV6-6	TRBJ1-6	CASSFRQSPLHF	TGTGCCAGCAGTTTTAGACAGTCACCCCTCCACTTT
many	.	TRBV20-1	TRBJ1-1	CSARDQRGGVTEAFF	TGCAGTGCTAGAGATCAGCGGGGGGGGGTCACTGAAGCTTTCTTT
many	.	TRBV6-5	TRBJ2-7	CASSHGGDYEQYF	TGTGCCAGCAGTCACGGAGGGGATTACGAGCAGTACTTC
.	.	TRBV7-9	TRBJ1-4	CASSYNGRWPEEKLFF	TGTGCCAGCAGTTATAACGGGCGGTGGCCAGAAGAAAAACTGTTTTTT
.	TRBD1	TRBV6-2/TRBV6-3	TRBJ2-1	CASSYARDRYNEQFF	TGTGCCAGCAGTTACGCCCGGGACAGGTACAATGAGCAGTTCTTC
many	.	TRBV12-3/TRBV12-4	TRBJ2-2	CASAPRRNTGELFF	TGTGCCAGCGCCCCTCGGAGGAACACCGGGGAGCTGTTTTTT
many	TRBD1	TRBV7-2	TRBJ2-4	CASSSRQGDNIQYF	TGTGCCAGCAGCTCCCGACAGGGCGACAACATTCAGTACTTC
.	.	TRBV5-5	TRBJ2-7	CASSLEGFSHEQYF	TGTGCCAGCAGCTTGGAAGGGTTCAGCCACGAGCAGTACTTC
.	.	TRBV6-1	TRBJ2-3	CASSERSGMSTDTQYF	TGTGCCAGCAGTGAACGCTCCGGCATGAGCACAGATACGCAGTATTTT